These 32 T cell receptor beta chains were sequenced from one sample in a study of yellow fever vaccine responses in identical twins. TCRdb recomputed calls from the RT-PCR reads with MiXCR, one row per CDR3 protein. Here the sample spans 2,500 or so distinct CDR3 sequences, less than 85% being singletons. The sample in question was T cells from blood (PBMCs), unsorted or a sorted subset (not recorded which), obtained before or after yellow fever vaccination (not recorded which). The source of these receptors is a young woman who received the yellow fever vaccine.

The CDR3 region is CASSLGWGEAFF. The CDR3 coding sequence is TGTGCCAGCAGCTTAGGCTGGGGTGAAGCTTTCTTT. The chain links TRBV11-1 to TRBJ1-1; D uncertain. This CDR3 contains 12 residues. Trimming took 1 base from V and 7 from J, leaving 7 bases between them. Per the germline V gene, CDR1 is SGHAT and CDR2 is FQDESV (reference sequence).

The genes are TRBV29-1 and TRBJ2-7; 11 bases agree with TRBD2. Per the germline V gene, CDR1 is SQVTM and CDR2 is ANQGSEA. The CDR3 sequence is 12 residues long. V shed 6 bases and J 3 bases; nucleotides not matched to a gene: 1. DNA of the CDR3: TGCAGCGTCACTAGCGGGGGCTACGAGCAGTACTTC. This codes for CSVTSGGYEQYF.

The rearrangement links TRBV10-3 to TRBJ1-2; 8 bases match TRBD1. This CDR3 is built from 14 residues. The V and J ends lost 7 bases and 5 bases, in that order; junction bases with no gene match: 9. Looked up from germline, CDR1 is ENHRY and CDR2 is SYGVKD. CDR3 in DNA: TGTGCCATCAACGCGGGCCAGGGGGCATATGGCTACACCTTC. Protein product: CAINAGQGAYGYTF.

V usage is TRBV7-6 and J usage is TRBJ1-1; TRBD1 is a possible D gene (5 bases). Trimming stripped 5 bases from V and 3 bases from J, with 10 bases between. CDR1 and CDR2 from the germline V gene are SGHVS and FNYEAQ. The CDR3 length is 13 residues. CDR3 loop: CASSVSGYTEAFF. CDR3 nucleotides: TGTGCCAGCAGCGTATCAGGGTACACTGAAGCTTTCTTT.

The chain's CDR3 is CASSLLGSQQETQYF. CDR3 in DNA: TGTGCCAGCAGTTTACTTGGCAGCCAGCAAGAGACCCAGTACTTC. V usage is TRBV27 and J usage is TRBJ2-5; no firm D call. The V and J ends lost 2 bases and 2 bases respectively, with 12 bases between them. Germline V gene data show CDR1 as MNHEY and CDR2 as SMNVEV (reference sequence). The CDR3 has 15 amino acids.

The chain couples TRBV6-1 to TRBJ1-6; D unclear. The germline V gene encodes CDR1 MNHNS and CDR2 SASEGT. The CDR3 is 14 residues long. V lost 6 bases to trimming and J lost 10 bases, with 16 bases between them. In DNA, the CDR3 is TGTGCCAGCAGCCTACAGAGGTTCGGCTCACCCCTCCACTTT. Translated: CASSLQRFGSPLHF.

This chain's CDR3 is CASSQTLVSYNEQFF. The CDR3 DNA follows: TGTGCCAGCAGCCAAACACTAGTCTCCTACAATGAGCAGTTCTTC. The rearrangement joins TRBV11-1 to TRBJ2-1; tentatively, D is TRBD2 (5 bases). The CDR3 contains 15 residues. Trimming took off 5 bases at V and 0 bases at J, with 11 bases between the two ends. CDR1 is SGHAT, CDR2 FQDESV, per germline (reference sequence).

This rearrangement joins TRBV6-2 or TRBV6-3 to TRBJ2-3; TRBD1 is a possible D gene (6 bases). CDR1 is MNHEY, CDR2 SVGEGT, per germline. The germline V and J ends were trimmed by 2 bases and 3 bases, with 18 bases remaining between them. CDR3 length: 17 residues. CDR3 DNA: TGTGCCAGCAGTTACCTAAGCCAGGGGAAAGGAACAGATACGCAGTATTTT. This codes for CASSYLSQGKGTDTQYF.

The chain couples TRBV11-3 to TRBJ2-2; 8 bases agree with TRBD1. Losses at the gene ends were 2 bases for V and 5 bases for J; bases not matched to a gene: 4. From germline, CDR1 is SGHNT and CDR2 YENEEA. The CDR3 totals 15 residues. The CDR3 nucleotides are TGTGCCAGCAGCTTACCAGGGGGCCGGACCGGGGAGCTGTTTTTT. As protein: CASSLPGGRTGELFF.

The J gene is TRBJ1-1, the V gene TRBV5-1; D is uncertain. There are 13 residues in the CDR3. Trimming cost V 2 bases and J 1 base, with 6 bases left between them. Germline V CDR1 and CDR2: SGHRS, YFSETQ. DNA for the CDR3: TGCGCCAGCAGCTTTGGCACGAACACTGAAGCTTTCTTT. It codes for CASSFGTNTEAFF.

A few counts support this clonotype. The V call is TRBV11-1, the J call TRBJ1-6; no definite D call. The CDR3 consists of 15 residues. Germline lookup yields CDR1 SGHAT and CDR2 FQDESV (reference sequence). V lost 0 bases and J 6 bases, leaving 9 bases between the germline ends. CDR3 DNA sequence: TGTGCCAGCAGCTTAGCGCTCGGACCTAATTCACCCCTCCACTTT. This codes for CASSLALGPNSPLHF.

CDR3 in amino acids: CSVEFSGSSYNEQFF. CDR3 bases: TGCAGCGTTGAGTTTAGCGGCAGCTCCTACAATGAGCAGTTCTTC. The chain uses TRBV29-1 and TRBJ2-1, with a tentative D call TRBD2 (6 bases). Germline CDR1 SQVTM, CDR2 ANQGSEA. The CDR3 has 15 amino acids. V shed 3 bases and J shed 0 bases, with 12 bases lying between them.

J is TRBJ2-5 and V is TRBV20-1; 11 bases align to TRBD2. CDR3 length: 16 amino acids. J was trimmed by 0 bases and V by 3 bases; bases with no gene match: 6. From germline, CDR1 is DFQATT and CDR2 SNEGSKA (reference sequence). CDR3 loop: CSASLAGGPYQETQYF. DNA of the CDR3: TGCAGTGCTAGCCTAGCGGGGGGCCCGTACCAAGAGACCCAGTACTTC.

CDR3 DNA sequence: TGTGCCAGCAGCCCGGGACTGGAAGAGACCCAGTACTTC. It yields the protein CASSPGLEETQYF. This chain links TRBV7-9 with TRBJ2-5, with D perhaps matching TRBD2 (6 bases). This CDR3 contains 13 residues. Deletions cut 5 bases from V and 3 bases from J, with 10 bases between. Germline assignment: CDR1 SEHNR and CDR2 FQNEAQ (reference sequence).

The rearrangement links TRBV7-9 to TRBJ2-7; 9 bases align to TRBD2. Germline V gene sequence: CDR1 SEHNR, CDR2 FQNEAQ (reference sequence). The CDR3 consists of 16 residues. J was trimmed by 2 bases and V by 5 bases; bases with no gene match: 10. CDR3 sequence: CASSVISGSMPYEQYF. The DNA for the CDR3 is TGTGCCAGCAGCGTCATTAGCGGGAGTATGCCCTACGAGCAGTACTTC. Complete variable domain (other parts from reference TRBV7-9 and TRBJ2-7): DTGVSQNPRHKITKRGQNVTFRCDPISEHNRLYWYRQTLGQGPEFLTYFQNEAQLEKSRLLSDRFSAERPKGSFSTLEIQRTEQGDSAMYLCASSVISGSMPYEQYFGPGTRLTVT.

The chain uses TRBV21-1 and TRBJ2-7; the DNA was not compared with TRBD1, the D call given in the table. TRBV21-1 is recorded as a pseudogene. CDR3 size: 16 residues. The CDR3 DNA sequence: TGTGCCAGCAGCAAACGAAGGGACAGGGAGTGCTACGAGCAGTACTTC. Translating gives CASSKRRDRECYEQYF.

This clonotype showed up just a few times. The chain uses TRBV11-2 and TRBJ2-7; D uncertain. The CDR3 has 12 residues. Germline CDR1 and CDR2: SGHAT and FQNNGV. Deletions cut 4 bases from V and 5 bases from J, with 9 bases between. The CDR3 DNA sequence: TGTGCCAGCAGCTCCCATGGAGACGAGCAGTACTTC. Protein sequence: CASSSHGDEQYF.

The J gene is TRBJ2-7, the V gene TRBV11-1; D call uncertain. Germline V gives CDR1 SGHAT, CDR2 FQDESV (reference sequence). The CDR3 covers 13 residues. Trimming shortened V by 2 bases and J by 0 bases, and 5 bases separated the two germline ends. CDR3 loop: CASSLWDSYEQYF. The CDR3 DNA is TGTGCCAGCAGCTTATGGGACTCCTACGAGCAGTACTTC.

The gene calls are TRBV28 and TRBJ2-7, with D maybe TRBD1 (6 bases). Germline V gene sequence: CDR1 MDHEN, CDR2 SYDVKM. Trimming cost V 7 bases and J 3 bases, with 13 bases left between them. The CDR3 is 13 amino acids. CDR3: CASISGENYEQYF. Here the CDR3 DNA reads TGTGCCAGCATTTCAGGGGAGAACTACGAGCAGTACTTC. Based on the CDR3 plus reference TRBV28 and TRBJ2-7, the full variable domain is DVKVTQSSRYLVKRTGEKVFLECVQDMDHENMFWYRQDPGLGLRLIYFSYDVKMKEKGDIPEGYSVSREKKERFSLILESASTNQTSMYLCASISGENYEQYFGPGTRLTVT.

This rearrangement joins TRBV7-9 to TRBJ2-5, with D possibly being TRBD2 (8 bases). CDR1 is SEHNR, CDR2 FQNEAQ, per germline (reference sequence). V lost 3 bases and J lost 4, with 15 bases in between. This CDR3 contains 15 residues. The CDR3: CASSLTGSGGETQYF. Here the CDR3 DNA reads TGTGCCAGCAGCTTGACAGGGAGCGGGGGAGAGACCCAGTACTTC.

The J gene is TRBJ2-3, the V gene TRBV5-1; no reliable D call. Looked up from germline, CDR1 is SGHRS and CDR2 is YFSETQ. The CDR3 is made up of 13 amino acids. V was clipped by 2 bases and J by 1 base, with 5 bases between them. The CDR3, as DNA: TGCGCCAGCAGCTTATGGGGCACAGATACGCAGTATTTT. Its translation is CASSLWGTDTQYF.

V is TRBV29-1 and J is TRBJ2-1; D unresolved. Trimming pared 6 bases from V and 10 bases from J, leaving 10 bases between. Germline loops: CDR1 SQVTM, CDR2 ANQGSEA. CDR3 length equals 10 residues. CDR3 nucleotide sequence: TGCAGCGTAGTAGCCCGCGAGCAGTTCTTC. It translates to CSVVAREQFF.

V usage is TRBV11-3 and J usage is TRBJ2-5; D unclear. Germline assignment: CDR1 SGHNT and CDR2 YENEEA. V gave up 0 bases and J gave up 2 bases, with 13 bases separating them. CDR3 length: 16 amino acids. The CDR3 sequence is CASSLELVNSQETQYF. CDR3 sequence (DNA): TGTGCCAGCAGCTTAGAATTGGTAAACAGTCAAGAGACCCAGTACTTC.

The V call is TRBV7-8, the J call TRBJ2-5; 9 nucleotides align to TRBD1. The CDR3 runs to 15 residues. With 2 bases clipped from V and 3 bases from J, the junction kept 4 bases outside the gene matches. Germline values: CDR1 SGHVS, CDR2 FQNEAQ. In nucleotides, the CDR3 is TGTGCCAGCAGCTTACCACAGGGGGCAAAAGAGACCCAGTACTTC. As protein: CASSLPQGAKETQYF.

The J gene is TRBJ2-1, the V gene TRBV7-3; 9 bases are shared with TRBD2. This CDR3 has 15 amino acids. Germline V gene data show CDR1 as SGHTA and CDR2 as FQGTGA. Trimming took 2 bases from V and 4 from J; bases not matched to a gene: 3. The CDR3 bases are TGTGCCAGCAGCTTAGGCGGGGGGGAATACAATGAGCAGTTCTTC. It yields the protein CASSLGGGEYNEQFF.

The CDR3 DNA follows: TGTGCCACCACAGTAGCCACCGGGGAGCTGTTTTTT. Residues: CATTVATGELFF. The chain uses TRBV7-3 and TRBJ2-2, with no clear D. The CDR3 sequence is 12 residues long. Trimming shortened V by 10 bases and J by 4 bases, and 10 bases separated the two germline ends. Germline CDR1 SGHTA, CDR2 FQGTGA.

The sample holds a few counts of this clonotype. The rearrangement links TRBV4-1 to TRBJ1-4; 9 positions agree with TRBD1. The CDR3 contains 16 residues. Germline CDR1 reads MGHRA; CDR2 reads YSYEKL. V lost 1 base, J lost 6 bases, and 6 bases stayed unmatched. CDR3 nucleotide sequence: TGCGCCAGCAGCCAAGGATCCGGGACAGGGCATGAAAAACTGTTTTTT. Its translation: CASSQGSGTGHEKLFF.

This sequence joins TRBV5-1 and TRBJ1-5; D unclear. Germline CDR1 SGHRS, CDR2 YFSETQ. V was shortened by 0 bases and J by 1 base, with 2 bases between the two germline ends. The CDR3 is 13 amino acids. The CDR3 spells CASSLASNQPQHF. CDR3 nucleotides: TGCGCCAGCAGCTTGGCAAGCAATCAGCCCCAGCATTTT.

This chain uses TRBV11-1 with TRBJ2-7, with a tentative D call TRBD1 (5 bases). V lost 4 bases and J lost 3, with 10 bases in between. The germline gives CDR1 SGHAT, CDR2 FQDESV (reference sequence). The CDR3 runs to 13 residues. In nucleotides, the CDR3 is TGTGCCAGCAGCTCATTTCAGGGCTACGAGCAGTACTTC. It specifies CASSSFQGYEQYF.

The CDR3 bases are TGTGCCAGCAGTATTCCTACAGGGACCTCCACAGATACGCAGTATTTT. Protein: CASSIPTGTSTDTQYF. The J gene is TRBJ2-3, the V gene TRBV11-1; D perhaps matches TRBD1 (6 bases). Germline V CDR1 and CDR2: SGHAT, FQDESV (reference sequence). CDR3 length equals 16 residues. Trimming shortened V by 6 bases and J by 2 bases, and 18 bases separated the two germline ends.

This chain links TRBV14 with TRBJ2-5; 7 bases are shared with TRBD2. The V gene's germline CDR1 is SGHDN and CDR2 FVKESK. This CDR3 has 12 residues. Trimming at V came to 5 bases and at J to 5 bases, leaving 2 bases not matched to a gene. The CDR3 sequence: CASSWRGETQYF. As DNA, the CDR3 is TGTGCCAGCAGCTGGCGGGGGGAGACCCAGTACTTC.

The chain uses TRBV29-1 and TRBJ2-2; a weak D match, TRBD2 (5 bases). The V gene's germline CDR1 is SQVTM and CDR2 ANQGSEA. The CDR3 is made up of 13 amino acids. Trimming shortened V by 7 bases and J by 6 bases, and 15 bases separated the two germline ends. The CDR3 nucleotides are TGCAGCGCAGCCACAACGGAGGCCGGGGAGCTGTTTTTT. Protein: CSAATTEAGELFF.